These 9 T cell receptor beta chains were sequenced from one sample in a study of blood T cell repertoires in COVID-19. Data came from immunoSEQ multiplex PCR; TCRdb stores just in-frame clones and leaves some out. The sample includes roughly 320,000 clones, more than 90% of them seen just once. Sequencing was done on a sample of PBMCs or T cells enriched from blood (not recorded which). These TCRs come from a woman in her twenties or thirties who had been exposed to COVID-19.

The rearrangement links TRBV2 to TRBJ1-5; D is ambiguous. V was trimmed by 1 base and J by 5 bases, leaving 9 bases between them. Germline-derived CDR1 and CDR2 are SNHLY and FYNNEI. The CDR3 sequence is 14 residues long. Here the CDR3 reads CASSEEAGDQPQHF. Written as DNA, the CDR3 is TGTGCCAGCAGTGAAGAGGCGGGCGATCAGCCCCAGCATTTT.

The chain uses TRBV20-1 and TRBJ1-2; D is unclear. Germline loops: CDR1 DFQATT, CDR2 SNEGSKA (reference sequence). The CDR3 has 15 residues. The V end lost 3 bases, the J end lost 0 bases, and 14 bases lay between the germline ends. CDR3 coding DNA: TGCAGTGCTAGTAGTTGGCCCGAAACTAACTATGGCTACACCTTC. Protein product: CSASSWPETNYGYTF.

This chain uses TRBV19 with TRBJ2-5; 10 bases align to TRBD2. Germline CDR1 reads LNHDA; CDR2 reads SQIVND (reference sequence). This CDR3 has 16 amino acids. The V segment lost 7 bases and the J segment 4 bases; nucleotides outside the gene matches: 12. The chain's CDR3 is CASKLSSGGAGETQYF. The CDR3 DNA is TGTGCCAGTAAACTCTCAAGCGGGGGGGCCGGAGAGACCCAGTACTTC.

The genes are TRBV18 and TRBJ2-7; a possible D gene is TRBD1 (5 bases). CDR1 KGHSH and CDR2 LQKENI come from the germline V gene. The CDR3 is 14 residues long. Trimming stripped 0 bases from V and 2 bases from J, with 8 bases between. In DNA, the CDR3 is TGTGCCAGCTCACCACCTGGGGCTCCCTACGAGCAGTACTTC. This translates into CASSPPGAPYEQYF.

The CDR3: CASSQAGTANEKLFF. As DNA, the CDR3 is TGTGCCAGCAGCCAGGCCGGGACAGCTAATGAAAAACTGTTTTTT. V and J are TRBV4-2 and TRBJ1-4; 7 nucleotides agree with TRBD1. The CDR3 has 15 amino acids. Germline CDR1 and CDR2: LGHNA and YNFKEQ. J was trimmed by 3 bases and V by 3 bases; bases with no gene match: 4.

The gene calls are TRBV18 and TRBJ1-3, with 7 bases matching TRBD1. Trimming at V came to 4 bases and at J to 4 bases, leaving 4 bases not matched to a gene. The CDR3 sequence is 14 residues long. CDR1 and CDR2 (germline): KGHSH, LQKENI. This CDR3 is CASSHGTAGNTIYF. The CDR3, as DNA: TGTGCCAGCTCACACGGGACAGCGGGAAACACCATATATTTT. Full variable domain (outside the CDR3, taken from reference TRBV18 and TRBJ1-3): NAGVMQNPRHLVRRRGQEARLRCSPMKGHSHVYWYRQLPEEGLKFMVYLQKENIIDESGMPKERFSAEFPKEGPSILRIQQVVRGDSAAYFCASSHGTAGNTIYFGEGSWLTVV.

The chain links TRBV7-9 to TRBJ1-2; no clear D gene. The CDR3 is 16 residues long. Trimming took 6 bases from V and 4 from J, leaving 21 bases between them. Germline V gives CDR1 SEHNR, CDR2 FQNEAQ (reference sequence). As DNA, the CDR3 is TGTGCCAGCAGTAACCCCCTGGAGTCGAGGAGCTATGGCTACACCTTC. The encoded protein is CASSNPLESRSYGYTF.

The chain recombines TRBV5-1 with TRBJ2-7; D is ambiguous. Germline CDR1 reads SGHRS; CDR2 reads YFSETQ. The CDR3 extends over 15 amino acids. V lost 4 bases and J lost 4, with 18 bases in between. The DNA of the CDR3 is TGCGCCAGCAGCCTCGACAATCTCAACAGATACGAGCAGTACTTC. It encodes CASSLDNLNRYEQYF.

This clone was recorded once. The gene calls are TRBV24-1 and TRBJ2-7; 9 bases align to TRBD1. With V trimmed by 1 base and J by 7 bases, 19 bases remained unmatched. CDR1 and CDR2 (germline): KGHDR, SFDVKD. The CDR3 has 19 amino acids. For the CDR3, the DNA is TGTGCCACCAGTGATTTTAACCGTCCCCTCGGGACAGGGATCCTTGAGCAGTACTTC. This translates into CATSDFNRPLGTGILEQYF.